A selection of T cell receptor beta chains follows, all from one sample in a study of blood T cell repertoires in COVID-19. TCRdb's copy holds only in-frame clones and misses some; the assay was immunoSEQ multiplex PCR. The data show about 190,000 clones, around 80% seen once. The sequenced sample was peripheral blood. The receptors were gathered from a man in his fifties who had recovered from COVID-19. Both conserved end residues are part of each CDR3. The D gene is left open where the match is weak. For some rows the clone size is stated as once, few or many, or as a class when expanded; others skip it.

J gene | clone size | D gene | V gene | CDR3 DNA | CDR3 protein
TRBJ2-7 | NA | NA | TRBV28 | TGTGCCAGCAGTTTATCGCGGAGTTTCCCCCCCTACGAGCAGTACTTC | CASSLSRSFPPYEQYF
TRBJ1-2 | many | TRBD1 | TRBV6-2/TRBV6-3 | TGTGCCAGCAGTCGACAGGGGTTGCACTATGGCTACACCTTC | CASSRQGLHYGYTF
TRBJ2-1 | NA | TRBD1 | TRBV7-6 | TGTGCCAGCAGCCCCGGACAGGGGAATGAGCAGTTCTTC | CASSPGQGNEQFF
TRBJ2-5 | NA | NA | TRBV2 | TGTGCCAGCAGTTATCTCGAGACCCAGTACTTC | CASSYLETQYF
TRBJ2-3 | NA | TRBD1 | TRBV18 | TGTGCCAGCTCCCCAGGACAGGGTCACACAGATACGCAGTATTTT | CASSPGQGHTDTQYF
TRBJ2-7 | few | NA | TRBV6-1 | TGTGCCAGCAGTGAAGGACCGGGAAGCTCCTACGAGCAGTACTTC | CASSEGPGSSYEQYF
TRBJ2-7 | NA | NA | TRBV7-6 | TGTGCCAGCAGCTTAGTTCGGGTCTACGAGCAGTACTTC | CASSLVRVYEQYF
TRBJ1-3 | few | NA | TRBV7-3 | TGTGCCAGCAGCTTCATACGGTCGGACACCATATATTTT | CASSFIRSDTIYF
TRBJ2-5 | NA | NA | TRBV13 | TGTGCCAGCAGCTTAGGCGTCGGCGGTCAAGAGACCCAGTACTTC | CASSLGVGGQETQYF
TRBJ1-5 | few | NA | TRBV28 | TGTGCCAGCAGTTTTTTTAGGGGGGGCGATCAGCCCCAGCATTTT | CASSFFRGGDQPQHF
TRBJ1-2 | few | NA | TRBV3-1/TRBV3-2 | TGTGCCAGCAGCCAAGATTGGGGCTGGGGCTACACCTTC | CASSQDWGWGYTF
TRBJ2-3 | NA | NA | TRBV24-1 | TGTGCCACCAGTGCGGCGGCTACTAGCACAGATACGCAGTATTTT | CATSAAATSTDTQYF
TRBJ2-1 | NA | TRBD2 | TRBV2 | TGTGCCAGCACGGCGGGAGGACCTAGAGGGGCGTACAATGAGCAGTTCTTC | CASTAGGPRGAYNEQFF
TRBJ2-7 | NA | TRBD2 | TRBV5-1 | TGCGCCAGCACCCCGGGGGGAGGGCCTAAAGGCGAGCAGTACTTC | CASTPGGGPKGEQYF
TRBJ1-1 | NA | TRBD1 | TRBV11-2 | TGTGCCAGCAGCTTAATCCCGGGACAGGGGGCCGAAGCTTTCTTT | CASSLIPGQGAEAFF
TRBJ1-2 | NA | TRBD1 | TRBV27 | TGTGCCAGCAGCCCTTGGACAGGGGGTGTGAGGGGCTACACCTTC | CASSPWTGGVRGYTF
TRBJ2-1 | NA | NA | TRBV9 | TGTGCCAGCAGCGTAGTTGCGGGAATAATCAATGAGCAGTTCTTC | CASSVVAGIINEQFF
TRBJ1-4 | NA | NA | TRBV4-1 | TGCGCCAGCAGCCAAGAAGAGGACAGTGAAAAACTGTTTTTT | CASSQEEDSEKLFF
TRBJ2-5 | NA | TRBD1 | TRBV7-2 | TGTGCCAGCAGCCCCGGGACAGAAGAGACCCAGTACTTC | CASSPGTEETQYF
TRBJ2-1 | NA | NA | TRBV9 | TGTGCCAGCAGCCGGGCGGCAGGGCCCAATGAGCAGTTCTTC | CASSRAAGPNEQFF
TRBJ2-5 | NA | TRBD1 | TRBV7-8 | TGTGCCAGCAGCTTCGGGACAGCCCAAGAGACCCAGTACTTC | CASSFGTAQETQYF
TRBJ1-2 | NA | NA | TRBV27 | TGTGCCAGCAGCCCTATGGCGGCAAACAACTATGGCTACACCTTC | CASSPMAANNYGYTF
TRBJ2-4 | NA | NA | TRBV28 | TGTGCCAGCAGTACCCCACAGGGAAACATTCAGTACTTC | CASSTPQGNIQYF
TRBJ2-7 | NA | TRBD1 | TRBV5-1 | TGCGCCAGCAGTCAGCACACCGGACAGGAGAAGTACGAGCAGTACTTC | CASSQHTGQEKYEQYF
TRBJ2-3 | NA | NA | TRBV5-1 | TGCGCCAGCAGCTTTCAGGCGTCAGATACGCAGTATTTT | CASSFQASDTQYF
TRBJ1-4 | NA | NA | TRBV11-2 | TGTGCCAGCAGCTTAGTGGCGGAGTCGAAACTGTTTTTT | CASSLVAESKLFF
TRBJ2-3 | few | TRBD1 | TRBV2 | TGTGCCAGCAGAGCCACAGGGGGCACAGATACGCAGTATTTT | CASRATGGTDTQYF
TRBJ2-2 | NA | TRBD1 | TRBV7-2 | TGTGCCAGCAGCGGACAGGGTCGGGACACCGGGGAGCTGTTTTTT | CASSGQGRDTGELFF
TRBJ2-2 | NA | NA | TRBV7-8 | TGTGCCACCTACACCGGGGAGCTGTTTTTT | CATYTGELFF
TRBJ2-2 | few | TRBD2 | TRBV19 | TGTGCCAGTGGAGCGGGACTAAACACCGGGGAGCTGTTTTTT | CASGAGLNTGELFF
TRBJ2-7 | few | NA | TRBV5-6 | TGTGCCAGCAGCTTTTACAGTGGGGGCCACTACGAGCAGTACTTC | CASSFYSGGHYEQYF
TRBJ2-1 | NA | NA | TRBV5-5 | TGTGCCAGCAGCTTGGGTAGCGGAGCCTACAATGAGCAGTTCTTC | CASSLGSGAYNEQFF
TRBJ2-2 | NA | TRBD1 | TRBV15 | TGTGCCACCAGCAACGGACAGGGCGGCACCGGGGAGCTGTTTTTT | CATSNGQGGTGELFF
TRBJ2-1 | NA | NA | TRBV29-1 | TGCAGCGTTGTACGTGATGGAGGGCAGTTCTTC | CSVVRDGGQFF
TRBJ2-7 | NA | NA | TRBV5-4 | TGTGCCAGCAGCTTGGAAATAGACAGTAACGAGCAGTACTTC | CASSLEIDSNEQYF
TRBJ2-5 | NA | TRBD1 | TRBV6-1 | TGTGCCAGCAGTCCGGACAGGGCTGTCGAGACCCAGTACTTC | CASSPDRAVETQYF
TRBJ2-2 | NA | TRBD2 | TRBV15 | TGTGCCACCAGCAGAATGCCGTGGAGCGGGACGAACACCGGGGAGCTGTTTTTT | CATSRMPWSGTNTGELFF
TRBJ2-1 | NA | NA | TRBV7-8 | TGTGCCAGCAGCTTAGCGTGGCTAGCGTGGGTGGGCAATGAGCAGTTCTTC | CASSLAWLAWVGNEQFF
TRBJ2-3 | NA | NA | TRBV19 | TGTGCCAGTAGTATTGACTTCTCTAGCACAGATACGCAGTATTTT | CASSIDFSSTDTQYF
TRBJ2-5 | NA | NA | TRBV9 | TGTGCCAGCAGCGTATTATCAGGGGAAGAGACCCAGTACTTC | CASSVLSGEETQYF
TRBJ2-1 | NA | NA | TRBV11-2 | TGTGCCAGCAGCTTAACGGCTAGTCGGTACAATGAGCAGTTCTTC | CASSLTASRYNEQFF
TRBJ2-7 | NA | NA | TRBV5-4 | TGTGCCGGCGGACAGTCCCCCTCCTACGAGCAGTACTTC | CAGGQSPSYEQYF
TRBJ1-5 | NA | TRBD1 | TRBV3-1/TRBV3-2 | TGTGCCAGCAGCCAAGTTTCAATCAGAGACAGGGGCAATCAGCCCCAGCATTTT | CASSQVSIRDRGNQPQHF
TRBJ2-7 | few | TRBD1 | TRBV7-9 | TGTGCCAGCAGCCGGATTACAGGGGATTCCTACGAGCAGTACTTC | CASSRITGDSYEQYF
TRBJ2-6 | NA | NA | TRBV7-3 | TGTGCCAGCAGCTTGGGGAGCTCTGGGGCCAACGTCCTGACTTTC | CASSLGSSGANVLTF
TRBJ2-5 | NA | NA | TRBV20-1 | TGCAGTGGGACAGTCGAAGAGACCCAGTACTTC | CSGTVEETQYF
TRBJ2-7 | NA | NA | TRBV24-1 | TGTGCCACCAGTGATTCGGGAGTAGACGAGCAGTACTTC | CATSDSGVDEQYF
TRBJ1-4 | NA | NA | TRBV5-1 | TGCGCCAGCAGCCGTGCAACTAATGAAAAACTGTTTTTT | CASSRATNEKLFF
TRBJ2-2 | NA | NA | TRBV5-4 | TGTGCCAGCAGCTTGGTTCTGGCCAGGGATTCCACCGGGGAGCTGTTTTTT | CASSLVLARDSTGELFF
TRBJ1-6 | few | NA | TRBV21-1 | TGTGCCAGCAGCAATTGGCCAGGGGAGAATTCACCCCTCCACTTT | CASSNWPGENSPLHF
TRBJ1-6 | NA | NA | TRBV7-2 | TGTGCCAGCAGGAACCTTAGGGAGGGACTCAATTCACCCCTCCACTTT | CASRNLREGLNSPLHF